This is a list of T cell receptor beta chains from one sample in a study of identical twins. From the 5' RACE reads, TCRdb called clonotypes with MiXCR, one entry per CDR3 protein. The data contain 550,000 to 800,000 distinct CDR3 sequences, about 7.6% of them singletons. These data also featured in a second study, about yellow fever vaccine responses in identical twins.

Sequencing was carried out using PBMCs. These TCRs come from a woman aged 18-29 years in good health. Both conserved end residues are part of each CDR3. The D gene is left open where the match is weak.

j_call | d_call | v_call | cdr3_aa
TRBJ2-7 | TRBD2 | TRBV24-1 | CATSDPQSGGYEQYF
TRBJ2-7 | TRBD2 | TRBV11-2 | CASSLAGLGEQYF
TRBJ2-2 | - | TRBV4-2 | CASSQETPSGPTGELFF
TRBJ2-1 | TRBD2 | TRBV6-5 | CASSYSTSGDNEQFF
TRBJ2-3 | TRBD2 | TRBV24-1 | CATSDPTSASTDTQYF
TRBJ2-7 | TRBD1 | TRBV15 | CATSRDWDRLSYEQYF
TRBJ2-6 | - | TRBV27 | CASSSLSSGANVLTF
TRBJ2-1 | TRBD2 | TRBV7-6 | CASSLGLAGPGEQFF
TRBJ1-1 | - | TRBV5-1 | CASSFGKAGTEAFF
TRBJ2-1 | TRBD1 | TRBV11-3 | CASSLEGQVGNEQFF
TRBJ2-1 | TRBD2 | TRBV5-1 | CASSPGGLAGPNEQFF
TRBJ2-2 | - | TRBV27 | CASSFLSGELFF
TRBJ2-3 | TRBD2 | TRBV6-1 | CASGQTSGASTDTQYF
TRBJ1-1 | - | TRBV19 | CASSTVSMNTEAFF
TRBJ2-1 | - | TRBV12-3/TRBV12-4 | CASSAGTTSNEQFF
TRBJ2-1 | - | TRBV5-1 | CASSSTTGGGQSYNEQFF
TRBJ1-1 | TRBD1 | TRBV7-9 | CASSPRQGGFMNTEAFF
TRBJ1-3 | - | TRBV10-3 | CAISDPDSGNTIYF
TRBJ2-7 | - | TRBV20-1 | CSARGEGYEQYF
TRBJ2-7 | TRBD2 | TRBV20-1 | CSATASGLYEQYF
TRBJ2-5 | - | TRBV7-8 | CASSLYTGTQETQYF
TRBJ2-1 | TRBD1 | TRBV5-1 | CASSTGQAYNEQFF
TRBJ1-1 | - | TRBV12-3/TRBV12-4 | CASSLFGVEAFF
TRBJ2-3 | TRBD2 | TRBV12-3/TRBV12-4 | CASSLGAGRTDTQYF
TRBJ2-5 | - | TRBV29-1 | CSARRGVETQYF
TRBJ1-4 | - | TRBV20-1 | CSARGLQTATNEKLFF
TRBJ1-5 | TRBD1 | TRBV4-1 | CASSQDRRQGPYQPQHF
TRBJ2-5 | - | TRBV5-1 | CASSSAQETQYF
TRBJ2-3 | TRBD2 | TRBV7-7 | CASSLAGGPKSTDTQYF
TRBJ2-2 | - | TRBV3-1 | CASSLRALTGELFF
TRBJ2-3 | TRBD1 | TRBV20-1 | CSATGQGAGTDTQYF
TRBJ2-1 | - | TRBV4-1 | CASSQVGLYNEQFF
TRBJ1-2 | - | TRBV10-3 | CAISGGRNGYTF